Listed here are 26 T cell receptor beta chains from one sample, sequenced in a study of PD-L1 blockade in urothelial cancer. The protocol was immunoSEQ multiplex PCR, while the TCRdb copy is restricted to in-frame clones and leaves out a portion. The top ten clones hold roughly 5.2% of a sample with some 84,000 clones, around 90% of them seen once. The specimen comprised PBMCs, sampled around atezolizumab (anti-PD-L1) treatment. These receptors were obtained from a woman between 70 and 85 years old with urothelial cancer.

CDR3 in DNA: TGCGCCAGCAGCCAGTTCCACGGTAAAGAGACCCAGTACTTC. Its protein product is CASSQFHGKETQYF. The chain couples TRBV4-1 to TRBJ2-5; D is unclear. The germline CDR1 and CDR2 sequences are MGHRA and YSYEKL. The CDR3 runs to 14 residues. V was trimmed by 3 bases and J by 3 bases, leaving 11 bases between them.

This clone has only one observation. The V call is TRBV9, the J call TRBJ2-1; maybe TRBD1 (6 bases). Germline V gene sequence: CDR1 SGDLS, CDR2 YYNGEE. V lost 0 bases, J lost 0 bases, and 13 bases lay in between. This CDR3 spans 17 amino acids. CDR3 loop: CASSVASWDNSYNEQFF. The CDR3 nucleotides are TGTGCCAGCAGCGTAGCGTCCTGGGACAACTCCTACAATGAGCAGTTCTTC. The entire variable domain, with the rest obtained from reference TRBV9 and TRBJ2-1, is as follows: DSGVTQTPKHLITATGQRVTLRCSPRSGDLSVYWYQQSLDQGLQFLIQYYNGEERAKGNILERFSAQQFPDLHSELNLSSLELGDSALYFCASSVASWDNSYNEQFFGPGTRLTVL.

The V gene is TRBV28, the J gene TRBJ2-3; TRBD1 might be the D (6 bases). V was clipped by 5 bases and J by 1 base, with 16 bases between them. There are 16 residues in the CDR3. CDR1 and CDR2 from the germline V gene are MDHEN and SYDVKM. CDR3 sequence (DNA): TGTGCCAGCAGTCAATCAAAGGCAGGGGGCACAGATACGCAGTATTTT. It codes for CASSQSKAGGTDTQYF.

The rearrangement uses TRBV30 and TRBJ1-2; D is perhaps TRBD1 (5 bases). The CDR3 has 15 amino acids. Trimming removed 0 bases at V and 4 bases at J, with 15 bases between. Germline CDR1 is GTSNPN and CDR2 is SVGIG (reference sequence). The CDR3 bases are TGTGCCTGGAGTGTAGTCCCCGATGGGGCCTATGGCTACACCTTC. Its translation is CAWSVVPDGAYGYTF. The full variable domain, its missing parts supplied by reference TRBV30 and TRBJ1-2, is SQTIHQWPATLVQPVGSPLSLECTVEGTSNPNLYWYRQAAGRGLQLLFYSVGIGQISSEVPQNLSASRPQDRQFILSSKKLLLSDSGFYLCAWSVVPDGAYGYTFGSGTRLTVV.

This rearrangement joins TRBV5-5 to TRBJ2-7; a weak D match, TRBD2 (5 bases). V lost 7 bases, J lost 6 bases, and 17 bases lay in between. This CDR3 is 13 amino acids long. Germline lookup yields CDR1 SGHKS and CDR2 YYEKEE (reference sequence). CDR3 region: CASGVGVSVEQYF. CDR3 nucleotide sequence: TGTGCCAGCGGAGTGGGAGTCTCCGTCGAGCAGTACTTC.

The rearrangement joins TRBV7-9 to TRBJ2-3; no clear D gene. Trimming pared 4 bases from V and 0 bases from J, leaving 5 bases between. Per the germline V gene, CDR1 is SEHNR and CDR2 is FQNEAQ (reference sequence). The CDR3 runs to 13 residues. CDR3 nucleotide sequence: TGTGCCAGCAGCTCGTTTAGCACAGATACGCAGTATTTT. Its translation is CASSSFSTDTQYF.

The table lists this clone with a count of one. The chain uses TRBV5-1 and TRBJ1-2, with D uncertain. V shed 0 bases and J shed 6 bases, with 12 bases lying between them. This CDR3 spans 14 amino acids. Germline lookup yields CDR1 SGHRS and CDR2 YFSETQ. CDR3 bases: TGCGCCAGCAGCTTGGGATCGTACGGGGATGGCTACACCTTC. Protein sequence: CASSLGSYGDGYTF.

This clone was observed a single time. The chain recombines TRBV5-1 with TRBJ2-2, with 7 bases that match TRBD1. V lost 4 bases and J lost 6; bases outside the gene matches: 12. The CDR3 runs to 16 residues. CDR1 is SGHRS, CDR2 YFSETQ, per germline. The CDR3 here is CASSPDGPGGAGELFF. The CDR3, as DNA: TGCGCCAGCAGCCCGGACGGGCCAGGGGGAGCCGGGGAGCTGTTTTTT. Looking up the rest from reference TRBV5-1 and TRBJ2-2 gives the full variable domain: KAGVTQTPRYLIKTRGQQVTLSCSPISGHRSVSWYQQTPGQGLQFLFEYFSETQRNKGNFPGRFSGRQFSNSRSEMNVSTLELGDSALYLCASSPDGPGGAGELFFGEGSRLTVL.

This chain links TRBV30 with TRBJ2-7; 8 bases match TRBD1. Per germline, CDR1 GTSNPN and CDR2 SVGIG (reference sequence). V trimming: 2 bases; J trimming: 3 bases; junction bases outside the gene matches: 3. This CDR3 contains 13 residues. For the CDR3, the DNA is TGTGCCTGGAGTCACAGGGGGGTCTACGAGCAGTACTTC. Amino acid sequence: CAWSHRGVYEQYF.

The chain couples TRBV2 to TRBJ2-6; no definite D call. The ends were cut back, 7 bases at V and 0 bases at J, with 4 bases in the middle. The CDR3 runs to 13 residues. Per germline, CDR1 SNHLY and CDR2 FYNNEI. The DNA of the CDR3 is TGTGCCAGCAAACTCTCTGGGGCCAACGTCCTGACTTTC. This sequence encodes CASKLSGANVLTF.

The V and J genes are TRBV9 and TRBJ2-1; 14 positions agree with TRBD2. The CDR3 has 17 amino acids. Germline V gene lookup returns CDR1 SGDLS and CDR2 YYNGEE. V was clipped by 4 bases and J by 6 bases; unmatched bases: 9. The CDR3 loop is CASSTGTSGRVGNEQFF. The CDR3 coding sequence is TGTGCCAGCAGCACCGGGACTAGCGGGAGAGTGGGCAATGAGCAGTTCTTC.

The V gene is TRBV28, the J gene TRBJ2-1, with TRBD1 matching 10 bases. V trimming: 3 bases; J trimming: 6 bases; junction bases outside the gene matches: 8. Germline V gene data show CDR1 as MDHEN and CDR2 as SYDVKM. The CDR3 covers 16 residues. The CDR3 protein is CASSLPGQGGGNEQFF. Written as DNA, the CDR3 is TGTGCCAGCAGTTTGCCCGGACAGGGGGGAGGCAATGAGCAGTTCTTC.

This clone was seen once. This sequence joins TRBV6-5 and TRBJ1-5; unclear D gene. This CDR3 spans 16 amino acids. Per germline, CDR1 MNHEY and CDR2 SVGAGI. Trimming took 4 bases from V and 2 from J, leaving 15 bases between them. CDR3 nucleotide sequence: TGTGCCAGCAGTTTACGGGGTAACGGGGGCAATCAGCCCCAGCATTTT. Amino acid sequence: CASSLRGNGGNQPQHF.

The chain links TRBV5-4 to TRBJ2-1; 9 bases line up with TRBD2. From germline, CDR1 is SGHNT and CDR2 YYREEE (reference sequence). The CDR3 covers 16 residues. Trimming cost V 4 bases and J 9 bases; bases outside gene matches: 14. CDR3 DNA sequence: TGTGCCAGCAGCCTATTATGGGCGGGAGGGCCGGGTGAGCAGTTCTTC. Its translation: CASSLLWAGGPGEQFF.

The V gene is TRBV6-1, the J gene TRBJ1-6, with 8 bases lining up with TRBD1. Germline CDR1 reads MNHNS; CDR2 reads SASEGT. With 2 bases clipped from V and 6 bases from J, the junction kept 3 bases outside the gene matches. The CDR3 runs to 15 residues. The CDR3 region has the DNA TGTGCCAGCAGTGAACAGGGGGCGGGTAATTCACCCCTCCACTTT. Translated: CASSEQGAGNSPLHF.

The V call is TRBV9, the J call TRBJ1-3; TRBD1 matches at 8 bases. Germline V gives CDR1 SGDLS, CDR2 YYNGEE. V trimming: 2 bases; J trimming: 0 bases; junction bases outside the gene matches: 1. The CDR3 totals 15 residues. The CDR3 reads CASSVTGGSGNTIYF. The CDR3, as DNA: TGTGCCAGCAGCGTTACAGGGGGCTCTGGAAACACCATATATTTT.

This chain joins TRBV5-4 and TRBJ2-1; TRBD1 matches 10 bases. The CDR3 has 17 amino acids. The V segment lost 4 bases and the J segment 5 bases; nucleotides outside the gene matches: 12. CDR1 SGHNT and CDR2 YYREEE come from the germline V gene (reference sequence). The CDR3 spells CASSPRGDRGPHNEQFF. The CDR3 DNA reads TGTGCCAGCAGCCCCCGCGGGGACAGGGGTCCCCACAATGAGCAGTTCTTC.

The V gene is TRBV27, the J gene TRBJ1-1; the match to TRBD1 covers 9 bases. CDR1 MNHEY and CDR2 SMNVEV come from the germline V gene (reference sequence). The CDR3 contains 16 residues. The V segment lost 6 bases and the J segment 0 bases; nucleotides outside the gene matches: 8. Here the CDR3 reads CASSYRGRPMNTEAFF. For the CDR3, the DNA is TGTGCCAGCAGCTACAGGGGGCGTCCCATGAACACTGAAGCTTTCTTT.

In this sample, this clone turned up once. The CDR3: CASSLSGESFREQYF. Here the CDR3 DNA reads TGCGCCAGCAGCTTGTCCGGGGAGTCGTTCCGCGAGCAGTACTTC. The rearrangement links TRBV5-1 to TRBJ2-7; D is possibly TRBD2 (5 bases). Trimming left V 1 base short and J 6 bases short, with 17 bases between. This CDR3 has 15 residues. Germline lookup yields CDR1 SGHRS and CDR2 YFSETQ.

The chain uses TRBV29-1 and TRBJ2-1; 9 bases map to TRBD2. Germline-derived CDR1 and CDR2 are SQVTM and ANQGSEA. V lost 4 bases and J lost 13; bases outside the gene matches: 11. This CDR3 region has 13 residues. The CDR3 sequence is CSVATLSGRTQFF. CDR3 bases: TGCAGCGTTGCAACCCTTAGCGGGAGAACCCAGTTCTTC.

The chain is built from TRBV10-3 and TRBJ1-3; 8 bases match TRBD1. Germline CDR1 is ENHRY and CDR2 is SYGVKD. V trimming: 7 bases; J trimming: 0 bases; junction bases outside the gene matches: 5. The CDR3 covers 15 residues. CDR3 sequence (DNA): TGTGCCATCACCCGGGACAGGAACTCTGGAAACACCATATATTTT. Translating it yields CAITRDRNSGNTIYF.

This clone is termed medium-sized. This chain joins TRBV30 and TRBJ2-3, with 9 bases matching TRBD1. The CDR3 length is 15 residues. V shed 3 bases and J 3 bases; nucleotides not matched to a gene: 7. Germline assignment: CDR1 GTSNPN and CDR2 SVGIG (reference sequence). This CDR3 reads CAWRERGQGTDTQYF. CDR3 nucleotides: TGTGCCTGGAGGGAGAGGGGACAGGGAACAGATACGCAGTATTTT.

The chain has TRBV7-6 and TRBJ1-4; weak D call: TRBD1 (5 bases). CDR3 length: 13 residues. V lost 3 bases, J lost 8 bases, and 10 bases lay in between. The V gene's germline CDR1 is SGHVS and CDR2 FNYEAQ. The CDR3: CASSFSGDEKLFF. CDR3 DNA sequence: TGTGCCAGCAGCTTTTCGGGGGACGAAAAACTGTTTTTT.

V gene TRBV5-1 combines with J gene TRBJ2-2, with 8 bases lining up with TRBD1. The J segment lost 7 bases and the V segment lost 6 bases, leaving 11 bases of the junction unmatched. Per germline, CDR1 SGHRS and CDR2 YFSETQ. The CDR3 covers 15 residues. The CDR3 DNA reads TGCGCCAGCACCACAGGGGGGATTTATGGCGGGGAGCTGTTTTTT. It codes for CASTTGGIYGGELFF. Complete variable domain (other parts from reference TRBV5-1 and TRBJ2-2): KAGVTQTPRYLIKTRGQQVTLSCSPISGHRSVSWYQQTPGQGLQFLFEYFSETQRNKGNFPGRFSGRQFSNSRSEMNVSTLELGDSALYLCASTTGGIYGGELFFGEGSRLTVL.

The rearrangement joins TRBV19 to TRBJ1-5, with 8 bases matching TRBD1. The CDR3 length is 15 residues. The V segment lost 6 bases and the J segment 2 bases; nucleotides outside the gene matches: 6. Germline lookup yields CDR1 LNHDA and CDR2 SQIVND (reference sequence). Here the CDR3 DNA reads TGTGCCAGTAGCCACAGGGGGGTCGGCAATCAGCCCCAGCATTTT. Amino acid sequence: CASSHRGVGNQPQHF. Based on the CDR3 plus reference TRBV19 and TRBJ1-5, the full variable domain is DGGITQSPKYLFRKEGQNVTLSCEQNLNHDAMYWYRQDPGQGLRLIYYSQIVNDFQKGDIAEGYSVSREKKESFPLTVTSAQKNPTAFYLCASSHRGVGNQPQHFGDGTRLSIL.

The CDR3 reads CASSLDGTGGGETQYF. The CDR3 DNA reads TGTGCCAGCAGCTTAGATGGGACAGGCGGAGGGGAGACCCAGTACTTC. The gene calls are TRBV11-2 and TRBJ2-5, with 8 bases fitting TRBD1. V shed 0 bases and J 5 bases; nucleotides not matched to a gene: 8. This CDR3 has 16 residues. The germline gives CDR1 SGHAT, CDR2 FQNNGV.